This T cell receptor (beta chain) is drawn from a study of T cell repertoires in cytomegalovirus infection. Study-wide context: CMV infection plus the matching HLA type was flagged by public TCR beta signatures. Overall study findings and caveats: Dominating the ex vivo response were TCR beta clonotypes that were CMV-specific and HLA-C-restricted.

A note on this clonotype: The target antigen is unknown.

CDR1 is ENHRY, CDR2 SYGVKD, per germline. Trimming pared 6 bases from V and 0 bases from J, leaving 12 bases between. CDR3 length: 14 residues. TCRdb used MiXCR to reprocess the reads, holding one entry per CDR3 protein. The sample lists 200,000 to 250,000 distinct CDR3 sequences, 35% to 45% seen once, with 55% to 70% in the top ten. The sequenced sample was CD8+ T cells from cultured PBMCs, obtained from culture after CMV antigen stimulation. This receptor was identified in a human donor in good health (CMV status not recorded). Some clones in this sample may be carry-over from other donors' samples. This rearrangement joins TRBV10-3 to TRBJ2-7, with D maybe TRBD2 (6 bases). CDR3 DNA: TGTGCCATCAGGTTGGACGGGAGCTCCTACGAGCAGTACTTC. It encodes CAIRLDGSSYEQYF.